Listed below are T cell receptor beta chains from one sample, sequenced in a study of blood T cell repertoires in COVID-19. TCRdb keeps only in-frame clones here, not all; method: immunoSEQ multiplex PCR. Of 250,000 to 350,000 clones listed, about 85% are singletons. Sequenced: PBMCs or T cells enriched from blood (not recorded which). The receptors originated from a woman in her forties or fifties who had recovered from COVID-19. The CDR3 runs from the conserved cysteine through the conserved F or W. D genes are given only for firm matches. Clone size is given for some rows only: seen once, a few or many times, or a class if the clone is expanded.

>once|TRBJ2-7|TRBV4-1|NA|14
TGCGCCAGCAGCACTCCCGGCGGAAGTGGCGAGCAGTACTTC
CASSTPGGSGEQYF
>NA|TRBJ2-3|TRBV2|NA|12
TGTGCCTTAAGGGGCTACACAGATACGCAGTATTTT
CALRGYTDTQYF
>once|TRBJ1-4|TRBV2|NA|15
TGTGCCAGCAGTGTTCAGGGATCAACTAATGAAAAACTGTTTTTT
CASSVQGSTNEKLFF
>NA|TRBJ1-2|TRBV11-2|TRBD1|12
TGTGCCAGCACCGGGGACAGCTATGGCTACACCTTC
CASTGDSYGYTF
>NA|TRBJ1-4|TRBV7-9|NA|14
TGTGCCAGCAGCTTTCAAGGGACAAATGAAAAACTGTTTTTT
CASSFQGTNEKLFF